The 9 T cell receptor beta chains reported below all come from one sample, sequenced in a study of cytomegalovirus exposure and HLA in healthy donors. In the PCR, 60 Vbeta and 13 Jbeta primers were used. Clones were read by immunoSEQ multiplex PCR, and TCRdb kept only the in-frame ones, dropping some. This sample has under 200,000 clones, with 70% to 80% found just once. Material for sequencing was PBMCs. Source of these receptors: a man over 45 in good health and CMV-seropositive.

The V gene is TRBV6-5, the J gene TRBJ1-4; TRBD1 matches at 7 bases. The CDR3 extends over 15 amino acids. J was trimmed by 6 bases and V by 4 bases; bases with no gene match: 8. CDR1 is MNHEY, CDR2 SVGAGI, per germline. The CDR3 region has the DNA TGTGCCAGCAGTTCCGCCGGGACAGCGTATGAAAAACTGTTTTTT. Protein product: CASSSAGTAYEKLFF.

The rearrangement uses TRBV7-2 and TRBJ2-7; TRBD2 agrees at 14 bases. J lost 2 bases, V lost 1 base, and 7 bases had no gene match. The germline V gene has CDR1 SGHTA and CDR2 FQGNSA. This CDR3 is 18 amino acids long. CDR3 region: CASSLGTSGGLYTYEQYF. Written as DNA, the CDR3 is TGTGCCAGCAGCTTAGGGACTAGCGGGGGGCTGTATACCTACGAGCAGTACTTC.

This chain connects TRBV5-4 to TRBJ2-6, with 12 bases fitting TRBD1. Trimming cost V 3 bases and J 1 base; bases outside gene matches: 8. The germline CDR1 and CDR2 sequences are SGHNT and YYREEE (reference sequence). The CDR3 loop spans 19 amino acids. CDR3: CASSSGQGAIRSGANVLTF. CDR3 DNA: TGTGCCAGCAGCTCGGGACAGGGGGCTATCAGATCTGGGGCCAACGTCCTGACTTTC.

This sequence joins TRBV5-4 and TRBJ2-3; a possible D gene is TRBD2 (5 bases). Germline V CDR1 and CDR2: SGHNT, YYREEE (reference sequence). Trimming removed 0 bases from V and 4 bases from J, with 6 bases in between. The CDR3 is 13 residues long. CDR3 region: CASSLGGADTQYF. In DNA, the CDR3 is TGTGCCAGCAGCTTGGGGGGAGCAGATACGCAGTATTTT.

The chain links TRBV9 to TRBJ1-2; the match to TRBD1 covers 10 bases. Germline values: CDR1 SGDLS, CDR2 YYNGEE. J gave up 7 bases and V 0 bases, and 6 bases lay outside the gene matches. CDR3 length: 15 amino acids. This CDR3 is CASSVEGTGVLGYTF. CDR3 coding DNA: TGTGCCAGCAGCGTAGAGGGGACAGGGGTACTTGGCTACACCTTC.

In this sample, this clone turned up a few times. This chain connects TRBV4-1 to TRBJ2-1; no definite D call. Per germline, CDR1 MGHRA and CDR2 YSYEKL. The CDR3 has 13 residues. Deletions cut 1 base from V and 9 bases from J, with 10 bases between. DNA of the CDR3: TGCGCCAGCAGCCAAGTCGAGGTGCCTGAGCAGTTCTTC. The encoded protein is CASSQVEVPEQFF.

The J gene is TRBJ1-5, the V gene TRBV7-2; TRBD1 matches at 7 bases. J was trimmed by 0 bases and V by 5 bases; bases with no gene match: 16. The germline V gene encodes CDR1 SGHTA and CDR2 FQGNSA. The CDR3 is made up of 19 amino acids. The CDR3 DNA sequence: TGTGCCAGCAGCCTCTACCCCGCGACAGGGCAATATAGCAATCAGCCCCAGCATTTT. Its protein is CASSLYPATGQYSNQPQHF.

This clone was observed a single time. The rearrangement joins TRBV19 to TRBJ1-6; 8 bases are a match to TRBD1. Germline CDR1 and CDR2: LNHDA and SQIVND (reference sequence). The CDR3 has 18 residues. V shed 3 bases and J 3 bases; nucleotides not matched to a gene: 10. CDR3: CASSISGRQGNYNSPLHF. For the CDR3, the DNA is TGTGCCAGTAGTATCTCGGGGAGACAGGGGAACTATAATTCACCCCTCCACTTT.

The CDR3 region has the DNA TGTGCCTGGAGTGTAAACAGCTACGAGCAGTACTTC. Translating it yields CAWSVNSYEQYF. This sequence joins TRBV30 and TRBJ2-7; D call uncertain. Germline V CDR1 and CDR2: GTSNPN, SVGIG (reference sequence). The CDR3 contains 12 residues. Trimming removed 0 bases at V and 3 bases at J, with 6 bases between.